The 27 T cell receptor beta chains presented below share a single source sample, sequenced in a study of vaccination effects on CD4 cells after COVID-19. No antigen has been identified for these receptors. Antigen-specific CD4+ T cells were expanded with viral peptide pools in the ViraFEST assay before sequencing. Having been cultured for 10 days, the cells underwent CD4+ T cell isolation. Previously uninfected by SARS-CoV-2, the vaccine recipients also showed negative nucleocapsid antibodies. The repertoire was sequenced with immunoSEQ multiplex PCR; TCRdb's copy has only in-frame clones and lacks some. The sample contains about 63,000 clones, roughly 76% of which appear only once. Here the sequenced sample was CD4+ T cells from PBMCs cultured with HCoV-OC43 spike peptides, taken before COVID-19 vaccination. The sample's subset: HCoV-OC43 spike overlapping peptide pool stimulation. The receptors come from a human donor who received a COVID-19 vaccine.

The J gene is TRBJ1-1, the V gene TRBV2; D unresolved. With 7 bases removed from V and 0 bases from J, the gap between germline ends came to 15 bases. The CDR3 has 15 residues. Germline V lookup: CDR1 SNHLY, CDR2 FYNNEI. As DNA, the CDR3 is TGTGCCAGCATTCCAGGTGGGGTAGTGAACACTGAAGCTTTCTTT. Translated, it gives CASIPGGVVNTEAFF.

The chain combines TRBV7-2 with TRBJ1-5; 7 positions agree with TRBD1. Per germline, CDR1 SGHTA and CDR2 FQGNSA. Trimming cost V 5 bases and J 6 bases; bases outside gene matches: 10. The CDR3 runs 15 residues. CDR3 in amino acids: CASSPQGGASQPQHF. The CDR3 DNA sequence: TGTGCCAGCAGCCCCCAGGGGGGGGCAAGTCAGCCCCAGCATTTT. Full variable domain (remainder filled in from reference TRBV7-2 and TRBJ1-5): GAGVSQSPSNKVTEKGKDVELRCDPISGHTALYWYRQSLGQGLEFLIYFQGNSAPDKSGLPSDRFSAERTGGSVSTLTIQRTQQEDSAVYLCASSPQGGASQPQHFGDGTRLSIL.

Here the CDR3 DNA reads TGTGCCAGTAGTATAGGTAAAGGACCAGGGGGCTATGGCTACACCTTC. The encoded protein is CASSIGKGPGGYGYTF. This rearrangement joins TRBV19 to TRBJ1-2; 7 positions agree with TRBD1. The CDR3 is 16 residues long. The V gene's germline CDR1 is LNHDA and CDR2 SQIVND (reference sequence). With V trimmed by 1 base and J by 4 bases, 9 bases remained unmatched.

The V gene is TRBV27, the J gene TRBJ1-2; 9 nucleotides line up with TRBD1. This CDR3 region has 16 residues. Germline-derived CDR1 and CDR2 are MNHEY and SMNVEV (reference sequence). Unmatched junction bases numbered 10, after V lost 1 base and J lost 7 bases. In DNA, the CDR3 is TGTGCCAGCAGTTTATTGCCCCATGACAGGGGGGGTGGCTACACCTTC. Translating gives CASSLLPHDRGGGYTF.

The rearrangement joins TRBV6-5 to TRBJ1-1, with 11 bases identical to TRBD1. This CDR3 contains 15 residues. The ends lost 6 bases at V and 3 bases at J; junction bases unmatched: 6. Germline assignment: CDR1 MNHEY and CDR2 SVGAGI. DNA for the CDR3: TGTGCCAGCAGGATAGGGACAGGGGGTGACACTGAAGCTTTCTTT. The encoded protein is CASRIGTGGDTEAFF.

CDR3 in amino acids: CASSPVATDSSNQPQHF. CDR3 DNA sequence: TGTGCCAGCTCACCCGTAGCGACAGACAGTAGCAATCAGCCCCAGCATTTT. This chain uses TRBV18 with TRBJ1-5; maybe TRBD1 (5 bases). The CDR3 covers 17 residues. CDR1 is KGHSH, CDR2 LQKENI, per germline. V lost 3 bases and J lost 0, with 15 bases in between.

The chain links TRBV27 to TRBJ2-1, with no clear D. Trimming took off 6 bases at V and 0 bases at J, with 15 bases between the two ends. The CDR3 has 16 amino acids. Germline loops: CDR1 MNHEY, CDR2 SMNVEV (reference sequence). This CDR3 reads CASSQLGSSSYNEQFF. CDR3 DNA: TGTGCCAGCAGCCAGCTTGGATCGAGCTCCTACAATGAGCAGTTCTTC.

This chain links TRBV3-1 (or the pseudogene TRBV3-2) with TRBJ1-1, with D possibly being TRBD1 (5 bases). Germline CDR1 reads LGHDT; CDR2 reads YNNKEL (reference sequence). Trimming shortened V by 4 bases and J by 5 bases, and 14 bases separated the two germline ends. This CDR3 is 14 amino acids long. The CDR3 loop reads CASSLGGVGTEAFF. The DNA of the CDR3 is TGTGCCAGCAGCCTTGGGGGGGTTGGGACTGAAGCTTTCTTT.

Only a few counts were recorded for this clone. The V gene is TRBV5-1, the J gene TRBJ2-7; TRBD2 is a possible D gene (6 bases). Germline V gene sequence: CDR1 SGHRS, CDR2 YFSETQ. The CDR3 is made up of 16 amino acids. The V and J ends lost 6 bases and 0 bases respectively, with 19 bases between them. The CDR3 here is CASKGWVPTSSYEQYV. DNA for the CDR3: TGCGCCAGCAAGGGCTGGGTTCCGACTAGCTCCTACGAGCAGTACGTC.

DNA of the CDR3: TGCGCCAGCAGCACCGGGGGAAACAATCAGCCCCAGCATTTT. This gives the protein CASSTGGNNQPQHF. The chain combines TRBV5-1 with TRBJ1-5; D perhaps matches TRBD1 (5 bases). The CDR3 runs 14 residues. V was trimmed by 4 bases and J by 3 bases, leaving 11 bases between them. Germline V lookup: CDR1 SGHRS, CDR2 YFSETQ.

This clone was found a few times. The chain recombines TRBV4-1 with TRBJ2-2; possibly TRBD2 for D (5 bases). Germline values: CDR1 MGHRA, CDR2 YSYEKL. Between the trimmed V and J ends, which lost 1 base and 5 bases, there was a span of 20 bases. The CDR3 spans 18 residues. The CDR3 nucleotides read TGCGCCAGCAGCCAAGCGGAAAGCAGAGCCCGGGGAACCGGGGAGCTGTTTTTT. This codes for CASSQAESRARGTGELFF.

The J gene is TRBJ2-1, the V gene TRBV28; D may correspond to TRBD1 or TRBD2 (7 bases each). The V and J ends lost 6 bases and 8 bases respectively, with 20 bases between them. CDR3 length: 15 amino acids. Germline-derived CDR1 and CDR2 are MDHEN and SYDVKM. The CDR3 sequence: CASSSGGAGRHEQFF. The DNA for the CDR3 is TGTGCCAGCAGCTCAGGGGGGGCAGGGAGGCATGAGCAGTTCTTC. Supplemented by reference TRBV28 and TRBJ2-1, the full variable domain reads DVKVTQSSRYLVKRTGEKVFLECVQDMDHENMFWYRQDPGLGLRLIYFSYDVKMKEKGDIPEGYSVSREKKERFSLILESASTNQTSMYLCASSSGGAGRHEQFFGPGTRLTVL.

There are a few counts of this clone. This chain connects TRBV24-1 to TRBJ2-2; 12 nucleotides match TRBD1. Losses at the gene ends were 4 bases for V and 2 bases for J; bases not matched to a gene: 4. This CDR3 is built from 17 residues. Germline V lookup: CDR1 KGHDR, CDR2 SFDVKD. DNA for the CDR3: TGTGCCACCAGTGACCCGGGACAGGGGGCTAACACCGGGGAGCTGTTTTTT. This translates into CATSDPGQGANTGELFF.

The chain combines TRBV30 with TRBJ1-3; D gene uncertain. The CDR3 is 12 residues long. Germline lookup yields CDR1 GTSNPN and CDR2 SVGIG (reference sequence). V was clipped by 3 bases and J by 4 bases, with 7 bases between them. This CDR3 reads CAWSEQGNTIYF. The CDR3, as DNA: TGTGCCTGGAGCGAGCAAGGAAACACCATATATTTT.

V gene TRBV5-5 combines with J gene TRBJ1-2; 8 positions match TRBD1. Per the germline V gene, CDR1 is SGHKS and CDR2 is YYEKEE (reference sequence). The CDR3 is 15 residues long. Losses at the gene ends were 6 bases for V and 4 bases for J; bases not matched to a gene: 11. CDR3 amino acids: CASTLLWGQAYGYTF. The CDR3 region has the DNA TGTGCCAGCACCTTATTGTGGGGACAGGCCTATGGCTACACCTTC.

This chain uses TRBV20-1 with TRBJ2-3; D gene unclear. The CDR3 runs to 11 residues. Trimming removed 5 bases at V and 6 bases at J, with 9 bases between. Germline values: CDR1 DFQATT, CDR2 SNEGSKA (reference sequence). The CDR3 DNA follows: TGCAGTGCTCAACAGCAGGATACGCAGTATTTT. Its protein product is CSAQQQDTQYF.

The rearrangement joins TRBV19 to TRBJ1-2; maybe TRBD1 (6 bases). The CDR3 has 15 residues. Germline lookup yields CDR1 LNHDA and CDR2 SQIVND (reference sequence). V was trimmed by 4 bases and J by 3 bases, leaving 15 bases between them. The CDR3 reads CASSKPQGFHYGYTF. The DNA of the CDR3 is TGTGCCAGTAGTAAACCCCAGGGGTTTCACTATGGCTACACCTTC.

The rearrangement uses TRBV6-2 or TRBV6-3 and TRBJ2-2; tentative D call: TRBD2 (7 bases). The CDR3 covers 15 residues. The V and J ends lost 6 bases and 7 bases respectively, with 18 bases between them. Germline V CDR1 and CDR2: MNHEY, SVGEGT. The CDR3 sequence is CASSRNGGLGGELFF. In DNA, the CDR3 is TGTGCCAGCAGCCGAAACGGGGGGCTTGGCGGGGAGCTGTTTTTT.

The chain recombines TRBV1 with TRBJ2-3; TRBD2, the D gene given by the table, was not confirmed from the DNA. TRBV1 is flagged as a pseudogene. CDR3 size: 16 residues. The CDR3 protein is CTSRSTSGGSTDTQYF. The CDR3, as DNA: TGCACCAGCAGATCGACTAGCGGGGGAAGCACAGATACGCAGTATTTT.

This clone has just a few counts. The V gene is TRBV3-1 (or the pseudogene TRBV3-2), the J gene TRBJ2-1; the D gene is possibly TRBD1 (5 bases). Germline values: CDR1 LGHDT, CDR2 YNNKEL (reference sequence). Trimming stripped 3 bases from V and 14 bases from J, with 14 bases between. This CDR3 has 12 amino acids. As DNA, the CDR3 is TGTGCCAGCAGCCATCGTCCAGGGATGAAGTTCTTC. Its protein product is CASSHRPGMKFF.

The rearrangement links TRBV7-2 to TRBJ2-6, with 9 bases identical to TRBD1. Germline V gives CDR1 SGHTA, CDR2 FQGNSA. The length of the CDR3 is 17 residues. V was clipped by 5 bases and J by 3 bases; unmatched bases: 8. In nucleotides, the CDR3 is TGTGCCAGCAGCCTGATACAGGGGGCAAGTGGGGCCAACGTCCTGACTTTC. Its protein product is CASSLIQGASGANVLTF.

The V call is TRBV5-1, the J call TRBJ1-1; 10 bases are shared with TRBD1. This CDR3 spans 16 amino acids. CDR1 SGHRS and CDR2 YFSETQ come from the germline V gene. V trimming: 4 bases; J trimming: 1 base; junction bases outside the gene matches: 7. The DNA of the CDR3 is TGCGCCAGCAGCCCCCGGGACAGGGGAGGGAACACTGAAGCTTTCTTT. Encoded protein: CASSPRDRGGNTEAFF.

This rearrangement joins TRBV4-1 to TRBJ1-3, with TRBD1 matching over 8 bases. Trimming removed 3 bases from V and 0 bases from J; junction bases left unmatched: 19. This CDR3 has 21 residues. Germline V gene data show CDR1 as MGHRA and CDR2 as YSYEKL. The CDR3 DNA reads TGCGCCAGCAGCCACCCAGGATCCGGGACAGGCTCTTTCTTCTCTGGAAACACCATATATTTT. Its translation is CASSHPGSGTGSFFSGNTIYF.

The chain is built from TRBV5-1 and TRBJ2-3; D possibly matches TRBD1 or TRBD2 (6 bases each). The CDR3 is made up of 15 amino acids. Between the trimmed V and J ends, which lost 2 bases and 4 bases, there was a span of 14 bases. Germline V gene sequence: CDR1 SGHRS, CDR2 YFSETQ. The CDR3, as DNA: TGCGCCAGCAGCTTTGTGGGGGGCCGATCAGATACGCAGTATTTT. It encodes CASSFVGGRSDTQYF.

DNA of the CDR3: TGTGCCAGTAAAAGACTAGCGGGGGGCCCAGATACGCAGCAGTATTTT. Encoded protein: CASKRLAGGPDTQQYF. This chain connects TRBV19 to TRBJ2-3, with 13 bases matching TRBD2. The germline V gene encodes CDR1 LNHDA and CDR2 SQIVND (reference sequence). V shed 7 bases and J 11 bases; nucleotides not matched to a gene: 15. There are 16 residues in the CDR3.

The V gene is TRBV19, the J gene TRBJ2-3, with 8 bases identical to TRBD2. The CDR3 is made up of 14 amino acids. Looked up from germline, CDR1 is LNHDA and CDR2 is SQIVND (reference sequence). Losses at the gene ends were 8 bases for V and 1 base for J; bases not matched to a gene: 5. CDR3 DNA sequence: TGTGCCAGTCGTAGCGGGGCTCGCACAGATACGCAGTATTTT. This encodes CASRSGARTDTQYF.

The chain combines TRBV18 with TRBJ2-5; D is undetermined. This CDR3 contains 16 residues. The germline V and J ends were trimmed by 3 bases and 5 bases, with 19 bases remaining between them. CDR1 is KGHSH and CDR2 is LQKENI in the germline V gene. CDR3 nucleotide sequence: TGTGCCAGCTCACCGGATCGTAGAAAGCGATGGGAGACCCAGTACTTC. Protein: CASSPDRRKRWETQYF.